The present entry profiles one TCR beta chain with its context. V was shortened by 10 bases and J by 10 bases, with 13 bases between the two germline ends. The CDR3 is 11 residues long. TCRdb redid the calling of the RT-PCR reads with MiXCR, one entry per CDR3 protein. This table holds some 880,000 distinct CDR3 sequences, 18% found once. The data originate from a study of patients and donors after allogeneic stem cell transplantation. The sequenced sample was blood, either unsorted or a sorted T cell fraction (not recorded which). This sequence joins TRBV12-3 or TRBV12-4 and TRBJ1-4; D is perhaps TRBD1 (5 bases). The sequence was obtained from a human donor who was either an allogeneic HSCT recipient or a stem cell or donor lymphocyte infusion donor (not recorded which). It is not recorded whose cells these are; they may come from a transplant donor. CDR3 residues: CATGDGRKLFF. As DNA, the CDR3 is TGTGCCACCGGGGACGGGAGAAAACTGTTTTTT.